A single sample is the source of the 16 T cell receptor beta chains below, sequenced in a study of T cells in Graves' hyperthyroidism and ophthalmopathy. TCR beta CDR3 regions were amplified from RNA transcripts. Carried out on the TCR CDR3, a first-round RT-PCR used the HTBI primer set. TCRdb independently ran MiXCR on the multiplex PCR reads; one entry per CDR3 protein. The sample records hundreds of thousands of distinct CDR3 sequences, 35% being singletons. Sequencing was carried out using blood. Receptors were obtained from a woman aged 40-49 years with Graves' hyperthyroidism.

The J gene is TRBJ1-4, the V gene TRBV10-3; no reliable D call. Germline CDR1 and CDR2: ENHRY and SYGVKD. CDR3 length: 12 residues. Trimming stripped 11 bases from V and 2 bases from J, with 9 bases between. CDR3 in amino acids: CAVAGTNEKLFF. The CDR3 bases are TGTGCCGTCGCCGGGACTAATGAAAAACTGTTTTTT.

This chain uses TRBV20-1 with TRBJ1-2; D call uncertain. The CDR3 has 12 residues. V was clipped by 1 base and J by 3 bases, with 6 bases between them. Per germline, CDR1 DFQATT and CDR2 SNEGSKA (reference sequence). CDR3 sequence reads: CSARVEDYGYTF. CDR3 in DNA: TGCAGTGCTAGAGTTGAGGACTATGGCTACACCTTC.

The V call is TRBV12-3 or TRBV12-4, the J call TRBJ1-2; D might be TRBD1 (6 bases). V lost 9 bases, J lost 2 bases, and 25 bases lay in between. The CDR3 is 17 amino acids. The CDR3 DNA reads TGTGCCAGGAACCGGACCTCGGACAGCGGGACGAACTATGGCTACACCTTC. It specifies CARNRTSDSGTNYGYTF.

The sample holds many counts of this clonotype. In nucleotides, the CDR3 is TGCAGTGCTAGAGATTTAGGGACAGGGCACGAGCAGTACTTC. It specifies CSARDLGTGHEQYF. This sequence joins TRBV20-1 and TRBJ2-7; 9 bases line up with TRBD1. J gave up 5 bases and V 0 bases, and 5 bases lay outside the gene matches. The CDR3 is made up of 14 amino acids. Germline V gene data show CDR1 as DFQATT and CDR2 as SNEGSKA (reference sequence).

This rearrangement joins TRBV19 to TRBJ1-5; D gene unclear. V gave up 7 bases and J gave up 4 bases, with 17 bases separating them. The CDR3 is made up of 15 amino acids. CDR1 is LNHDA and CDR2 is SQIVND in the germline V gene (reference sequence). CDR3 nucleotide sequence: TGTGCCAGTATGGACCCCCGGGTACATAATCAGCCCCAGCATTTT. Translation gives CASMDPRVHNQPQHF.

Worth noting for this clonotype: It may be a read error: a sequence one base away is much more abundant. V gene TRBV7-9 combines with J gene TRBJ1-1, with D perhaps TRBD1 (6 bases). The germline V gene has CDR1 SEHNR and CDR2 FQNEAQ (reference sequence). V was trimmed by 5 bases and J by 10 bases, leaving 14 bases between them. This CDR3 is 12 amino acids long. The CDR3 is CASSQGTRGAFF. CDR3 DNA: TGTGCCAGCAGCCAAGGGACCAGGGGAGCTTTCTTT.

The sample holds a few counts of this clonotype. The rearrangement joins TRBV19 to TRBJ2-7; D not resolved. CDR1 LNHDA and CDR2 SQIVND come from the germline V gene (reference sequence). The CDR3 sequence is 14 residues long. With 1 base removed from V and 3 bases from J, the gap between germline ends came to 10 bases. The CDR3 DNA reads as TGTGCCAGTAGTATAGGACCAATTAACTACGAGCAGTACTTC. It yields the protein CASSIGPINYEQYF. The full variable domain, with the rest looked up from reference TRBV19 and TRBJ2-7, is DGGITQSPKYLFRKEGQNVTLSCEQNLNHDAMYWYRQDPGQGLRLIYYSQIVNDFQKGDIAEGYSVSREKKESFPLTVTSAQKNPTAFYLCASSIGPINYEQYFGPGTRLTVT.

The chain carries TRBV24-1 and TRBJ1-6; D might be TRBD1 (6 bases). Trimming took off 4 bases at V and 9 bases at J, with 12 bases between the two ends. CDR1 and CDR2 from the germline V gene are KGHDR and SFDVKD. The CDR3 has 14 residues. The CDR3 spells CATSDSEQGSPLHF. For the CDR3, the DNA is TGTGCCACCAGTGACTCGGAACAGGGTTCACCCCTCCACTTT.

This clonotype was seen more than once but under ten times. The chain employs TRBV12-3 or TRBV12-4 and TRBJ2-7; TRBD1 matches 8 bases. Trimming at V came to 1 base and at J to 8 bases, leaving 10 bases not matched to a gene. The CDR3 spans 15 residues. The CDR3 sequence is CASSLGGQGASKQYF. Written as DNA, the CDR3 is TGTGCCAGCAGTTTAGGAGGACAGGGTGCGTCGAAGCAGTACTTC.

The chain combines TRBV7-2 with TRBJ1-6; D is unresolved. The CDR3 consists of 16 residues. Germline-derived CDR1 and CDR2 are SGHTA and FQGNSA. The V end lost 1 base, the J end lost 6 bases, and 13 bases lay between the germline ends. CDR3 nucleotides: TGTGCCAGCAGCTTAGTAGCCCAGCGAATTAATTCACCCCTCCACTTT. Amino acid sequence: CASSLVAQRINSPLHF.

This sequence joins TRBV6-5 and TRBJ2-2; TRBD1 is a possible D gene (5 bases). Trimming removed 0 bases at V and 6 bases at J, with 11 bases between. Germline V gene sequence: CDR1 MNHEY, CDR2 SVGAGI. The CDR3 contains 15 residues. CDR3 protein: CASSYSFQGAGELFF. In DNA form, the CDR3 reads TGTGCCAGCAGTTACTCGTTTCAGGGCGCCGGGGAGCTGTTTTTT.

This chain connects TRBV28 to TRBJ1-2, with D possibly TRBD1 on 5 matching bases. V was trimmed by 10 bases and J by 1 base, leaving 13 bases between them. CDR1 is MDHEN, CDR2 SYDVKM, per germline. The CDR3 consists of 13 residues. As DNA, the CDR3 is TGTGCCACCGACCCCCAGGGTAACTATGGCTACACCTTC. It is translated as CATDPQGNYGYTF.

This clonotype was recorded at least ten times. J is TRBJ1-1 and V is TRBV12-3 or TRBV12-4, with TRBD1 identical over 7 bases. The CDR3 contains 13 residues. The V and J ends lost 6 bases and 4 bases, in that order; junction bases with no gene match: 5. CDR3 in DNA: TGTGCCAGCAGCTTTTCAGGGGGCACTGAAGCTTTCTTT. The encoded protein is CASSFSGGTEAFF.

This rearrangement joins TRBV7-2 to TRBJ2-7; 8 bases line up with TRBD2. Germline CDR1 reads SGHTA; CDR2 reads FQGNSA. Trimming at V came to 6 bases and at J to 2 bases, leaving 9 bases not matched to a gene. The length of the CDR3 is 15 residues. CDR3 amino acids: CASSRTAGETYEQYF. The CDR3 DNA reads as TGTGCCAGCAGTCGGACAGCGGGAGAGACCTACGAGCAGTACTTC. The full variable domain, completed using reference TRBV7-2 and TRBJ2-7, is GAGVSQSPSNKVTEKGKDVELRCDPISGHTALYWYRQSLGQGLEFLIYFQGNSAPDKSGLPSDRFSAERTGGSVSTLTIQRTQQEDSAVYLCASSRTAGETYEQYFGPGTRLTVT.

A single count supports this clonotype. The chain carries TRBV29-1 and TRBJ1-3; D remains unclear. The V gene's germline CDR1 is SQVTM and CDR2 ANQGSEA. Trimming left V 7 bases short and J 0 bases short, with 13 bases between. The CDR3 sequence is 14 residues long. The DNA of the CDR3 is TGCAGCGCCACCGGGCCAACCTCTGGAAACACCATATATTTT. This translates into CSATGPTSGNTIYF.

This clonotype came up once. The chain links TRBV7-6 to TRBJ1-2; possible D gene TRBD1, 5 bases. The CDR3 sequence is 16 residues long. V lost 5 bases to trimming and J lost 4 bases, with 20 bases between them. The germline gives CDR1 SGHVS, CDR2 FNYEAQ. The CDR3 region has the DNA TGTGCCAGCAGCCAAGATCGTCTAGGGACCTTCTATGGCTACACCTTC. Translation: CASSQDRLGTFYGYTF.